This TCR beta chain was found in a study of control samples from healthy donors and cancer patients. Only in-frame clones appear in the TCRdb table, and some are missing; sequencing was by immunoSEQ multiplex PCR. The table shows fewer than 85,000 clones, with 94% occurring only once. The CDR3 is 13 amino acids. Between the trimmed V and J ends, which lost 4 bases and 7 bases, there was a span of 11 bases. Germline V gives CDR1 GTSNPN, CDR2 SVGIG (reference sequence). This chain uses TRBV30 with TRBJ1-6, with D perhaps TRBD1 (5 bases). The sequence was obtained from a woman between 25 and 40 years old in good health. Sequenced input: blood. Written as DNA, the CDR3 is TGTGCCTGGACCGGGACGATAAATTCACCCCTCCACTTT. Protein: CAWTGTINSPLHF. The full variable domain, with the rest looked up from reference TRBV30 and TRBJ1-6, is SQTIHQWPATLVQPVGSPLSLECTVEGTSNPNLYWYRQAAGRGLQLLFYSVGIGQISSEVPQNLSASRPQDRQFILSSKKLLLSDSGFYLCAWTGTINSPLHFGNGTRLTVT.